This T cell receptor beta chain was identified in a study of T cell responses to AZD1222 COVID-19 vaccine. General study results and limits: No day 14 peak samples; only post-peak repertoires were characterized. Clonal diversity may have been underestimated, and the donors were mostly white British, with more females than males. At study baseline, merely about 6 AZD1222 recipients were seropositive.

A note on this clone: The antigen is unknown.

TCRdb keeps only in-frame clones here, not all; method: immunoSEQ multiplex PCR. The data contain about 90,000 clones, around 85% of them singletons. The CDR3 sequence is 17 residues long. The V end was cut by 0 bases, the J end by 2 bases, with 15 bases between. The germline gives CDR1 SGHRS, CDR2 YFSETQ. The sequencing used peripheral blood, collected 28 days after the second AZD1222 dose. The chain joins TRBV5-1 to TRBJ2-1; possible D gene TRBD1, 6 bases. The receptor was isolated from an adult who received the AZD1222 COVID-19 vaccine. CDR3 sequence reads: CASSLAPGQTPYNEQFF. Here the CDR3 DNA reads TGCGCCAGCAGCTTGGCCCCTGGACAGACCCCCTACAATGAGCAGTTCTTC.